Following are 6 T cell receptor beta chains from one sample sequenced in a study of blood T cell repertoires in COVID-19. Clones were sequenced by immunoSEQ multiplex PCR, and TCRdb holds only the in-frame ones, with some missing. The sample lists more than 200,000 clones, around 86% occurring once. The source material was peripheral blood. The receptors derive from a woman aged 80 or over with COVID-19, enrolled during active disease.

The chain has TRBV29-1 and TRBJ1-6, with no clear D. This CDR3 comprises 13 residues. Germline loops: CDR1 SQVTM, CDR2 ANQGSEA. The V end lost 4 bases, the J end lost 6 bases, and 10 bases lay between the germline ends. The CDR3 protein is CSVAPSRNSPLHF. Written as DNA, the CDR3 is TGCAGCGTTGCCCCGTCGCGTAATTCACCCCTCCACTTT.

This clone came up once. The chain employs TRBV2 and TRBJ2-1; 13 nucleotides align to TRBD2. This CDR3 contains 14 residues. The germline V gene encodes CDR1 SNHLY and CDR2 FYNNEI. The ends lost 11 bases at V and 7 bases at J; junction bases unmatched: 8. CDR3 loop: CAGRTSGSRNEQFF. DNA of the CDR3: TGTGCCGGACGGACTAGCGGGAGTCGGAATGAGCAGTTCTTC.

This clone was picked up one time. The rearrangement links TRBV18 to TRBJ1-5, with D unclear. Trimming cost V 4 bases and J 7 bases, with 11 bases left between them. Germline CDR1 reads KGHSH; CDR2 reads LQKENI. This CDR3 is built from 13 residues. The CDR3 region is CASSLAAGQPQHF. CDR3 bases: TGTGCCAGCTCACTCGCAGCAGGCCAGCCCCAGCATTTT.

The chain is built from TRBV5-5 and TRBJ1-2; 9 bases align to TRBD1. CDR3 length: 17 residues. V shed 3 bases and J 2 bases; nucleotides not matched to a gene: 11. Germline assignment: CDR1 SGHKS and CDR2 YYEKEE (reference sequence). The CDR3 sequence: CASSSNTDRGGNYGYTF. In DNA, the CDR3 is TGTGCCAGCAGCTCGAATACGGACAGGGGAGGGAACTATGGCTACACCTTC.

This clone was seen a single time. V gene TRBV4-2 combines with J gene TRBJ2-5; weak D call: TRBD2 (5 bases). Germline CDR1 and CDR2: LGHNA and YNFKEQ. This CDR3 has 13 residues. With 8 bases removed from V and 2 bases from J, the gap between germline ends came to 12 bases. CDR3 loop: CASSRSGQETQYF. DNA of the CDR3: TGTGCCAGCTCCCGCTCGGGGCAAGAGACCCAGTACTTC.

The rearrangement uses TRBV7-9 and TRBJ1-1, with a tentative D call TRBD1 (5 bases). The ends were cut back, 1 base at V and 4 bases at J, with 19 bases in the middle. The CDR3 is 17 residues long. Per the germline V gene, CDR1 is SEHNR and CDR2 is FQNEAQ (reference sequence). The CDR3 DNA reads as TGTGCCAGCAGCTTAGAGTGGTTTGGGGGAGGTGGCACTGAAGCTTTCTTT. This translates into CASSLEWFGGGGTEAFF.